The 11 T cell receptor beta chains presented below share a single source sample, sequenced in a study of response to subunit inactivated influenza vaccine (dated by TCRdb to between 2018 and 2020). The library was made by RT-PCR. The listed sequencing device is Illumina HiSeq 2500. The public reads were reprocessed in TCRdb via fastp at Q25 and MiXCR, keeping in-frame beta chains. All rows with the same CDR3 protein become a single entry with the most common DNA and genes. The sample contains about 780,000 distinct CDR3 sequences, approximately 17% of them found a single time. The ten top clones hold roughly 10% of the sample. The material sequenced was PBMCs from blood, taken 5 days after vaccination. These receptors were taken from a man aged 45-65 years who received an inactivated influenza vaccine. Donor details come from another sample of the same person, matched by shared clones.

This chain uses TRBV12-3 or TRBV12-4 with TRBJ2-3; D is ambiguous. The CDR3 length is 13 residues. With 8 bases removed from V and 2 bases from J, the gap between germline ends came to 11 bases. The CDR3 spells CASRTWVTDTQYF. CDR3 nucleotides: TGTGCCAGCCGCACTTGGGTCACAGATACGCAGTATTTT.

V is TRBV28 and J is TRBJ2-4; TRBD2 aligns across 8 bases. J lost 1 base, V lost 5 bases, and 7 bases had no gene match. The CDR3 length is 16 residues. From germline, CDR1 is MDHEN and CDR2 SYDVKM. CDR3 protein: CASSKIAGSAKNIQYF. CDR3 in DNA: TGTGCCAGCAGTAAAATAGCGGGATCGGCCAAAAACATTCAGTACTTC.

This clonotype was counted many times. J is TRBJ2-5 and V is TRBV6-5, with 10 bases fitting TRBD1. The CDR3 runs to 16 residues. The V and J ends lost 2 bases and 7 bases, in that order; junction bases with no gene match: 10. Germline CDR1 MNHEY, CDR2 SVGAGI. The CDR3 region has the DNA TGTGCCAGCAGTTACCCATCCGGGACAGGGGAAGGGACCCAGTACTTC. Translated, it gives CASSYPSGTGEGTQYF.

This clonotype was seen a single time. The rearrangement links TRBV27 to TRBJ2-2; D is uncertain. The CDR3 sequence is 14 residues long. Germline CDR1 and CDR2: MNHEY and SMNVEV (reference sequence). V lost 6 bases to trimming and J lost 2 bases, with 10 bases between them. CDR3 coding DNA: TGTGCCAGCAGGGTTCGATCAAACACCGGGGAGCTGTTTTTT. As protein: CASRVRSNTGELFF.

The sample holds a few counts of this clonotype. In nucleotides, the CDR3 is TGCAGCGCAGGACTAGTCTCCTACAATGAGCAGTTCTTC. This sequence encodes CSAGLVSYNEQFF. V gene TRBV29-1 combines with J gene TRBJ2-1, with 7 bases that match TRBD2. Per the germline V gene, CDR1 is SQVTM and CDR2 is ANQGSEA. V gave up 7 bases and J gave up 0 bases; unmatched junction bases: 3. The CDR3 covers 13 residues.

Written as DNA, the CDR3 is TGTGCCAGCAGTTACTCGATCCGCAATCAGCCCCAGCATTTT. Translated: CASSYSIRNQPQHF. The chain couples TRBV6-2 or TRBV6-3 to TRBJ1-5; D is undetermined. This CDR3 comprises 14 residues. Trimming cost V 0 bases and J 2 bases, with 5 bases left between them. Germline V gene sequence: CDR1 MNHEY, CDR2 SVGEGT.

This clonotype occurred a few times. This rearrangement joins TRBV20-1 to TRBJ2-1; 7 bases map to TRBD1. J was trimmed by 9 bases and V by 6 bases; bases with no gene match: 14. The CDR3 has 14 residues. The V gene's germline CDR1 is DFQATT and CDR2 SNEGSKA (reference sequence). CDR3 DNA sequence: TGCAGTGCCCCCCGAGGGACAGTTCGAGGTGAGCAGTTCTTC. Protein product: CSAPRGTVRGEQFF.

This clonotype was counted a few times. The rearrangement joins TRBV24-1 to TRBJ2-1, with 7 bases fitting TRBD2. The CDR3 loop spans 15 amino acids. J gave up 4 bases and V 6 bases, and 8 bases lay outside the gene matches. Germline V gene sequence: CDR1 KGHDR, CDR2 SFDVKD. The CDR3 DNA follows: TGTGCCACCAGTCATTATAGCGGGCCTTACAATGAGCAGTTCTTC. It is translated as CATSHYSGPYNEQFF.

In its sample, this clonotype was seen a few times. This sequence joins TRBV7-9 and TRBJ2-7; 7 bases agree with TRBD2. Germline assignment: CDR1 SEHNR and CDR2 FQNEAQ (reference sequence). This CDR3 is built from 16 residues. With 6 bases clipped from V and 0 bases from J, the junction kept 11 bases outside the gene matches. CDR3 region: CASSSHTSDISYEQYF. CDR3 coding DNA: TGTGCCAGCAGTTCTCATACTAGCGATATCTCCTACGAGCAGTACTTC.

This chain joins TRBV24-1 and TRBJ1-5; 7 bases line up with TRBD1. Per the germline V gene, CDR1 is KGHDR and CDR2 is SFDVKD. The CDR3 extends over 15 amino acids. Trimming removed 4 bases from V and 5 bases from J; junction bases left unmatched: 7. In nucleotides, the CDR3 is TGTGCCACCAGTGACCCGGGACAGACGGATCAGCCCCAGCATTTT. As protein: CATSDPGQTDQPQHF.

This clonotype was counted at least ten times. V gene TRBV5-6 combines with J gene TRBJ2-7; D remains unclear. Germline lookup yields CDR1 SGHDT and CDR2 YYEEEE. This CDR3 is built from 13 residues. Trimming shortened V by 2 bases and J by 2 bases, and 8 bases separated the two germline ends. The CDR3 spells CASSLRQAYEQYF. In DNA, the CDR3 is TGTGCCAGCAGCTTACGGCAGGCCTACGAGCAGTACTTC.